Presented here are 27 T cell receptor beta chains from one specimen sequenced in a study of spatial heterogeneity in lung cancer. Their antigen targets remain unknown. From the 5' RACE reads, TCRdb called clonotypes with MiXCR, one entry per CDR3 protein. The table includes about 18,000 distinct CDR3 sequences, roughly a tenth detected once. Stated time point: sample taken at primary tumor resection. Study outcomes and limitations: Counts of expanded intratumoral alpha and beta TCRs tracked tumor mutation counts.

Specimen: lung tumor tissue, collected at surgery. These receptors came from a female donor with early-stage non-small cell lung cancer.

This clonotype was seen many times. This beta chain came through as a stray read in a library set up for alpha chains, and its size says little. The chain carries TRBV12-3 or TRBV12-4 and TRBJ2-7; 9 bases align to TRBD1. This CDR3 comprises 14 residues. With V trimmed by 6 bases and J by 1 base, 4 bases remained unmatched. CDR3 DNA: TGTGCCAGCAGGCCGGGACAGGGATCCTACGAGCAGTACTTC. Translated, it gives CASRPGQGSYEQYF.

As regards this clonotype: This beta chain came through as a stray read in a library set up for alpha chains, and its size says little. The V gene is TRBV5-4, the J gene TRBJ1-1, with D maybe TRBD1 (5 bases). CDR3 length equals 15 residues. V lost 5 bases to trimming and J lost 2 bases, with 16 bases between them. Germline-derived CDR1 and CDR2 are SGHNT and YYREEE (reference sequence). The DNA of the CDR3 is TGTGCCAGCAGGGAAGGGACTGCCCCAAACACTGAAGCTTTCTTT. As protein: CASREGTAPNTEAFF.

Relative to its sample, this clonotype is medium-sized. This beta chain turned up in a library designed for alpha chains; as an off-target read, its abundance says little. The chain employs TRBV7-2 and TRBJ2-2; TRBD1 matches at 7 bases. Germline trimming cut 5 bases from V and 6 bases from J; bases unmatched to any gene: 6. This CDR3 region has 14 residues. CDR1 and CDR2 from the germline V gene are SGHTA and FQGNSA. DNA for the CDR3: TGTGCCAGCAGCCCCAACAGGGGAGCCGGGGAGCTGTTTTTT. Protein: CASSPNRGAGELFF. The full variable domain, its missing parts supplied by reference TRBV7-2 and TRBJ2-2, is GAGVSQSPSNKVTEKGKDVELRCDPISGHTALYWYRQSLGQGLEFLIYFQGNSAPDKSGLPSDRFSAERTGGSVSTLTIQRTQQEDSAVYLCASSPNRGAGELFFGEGSRLTVL.

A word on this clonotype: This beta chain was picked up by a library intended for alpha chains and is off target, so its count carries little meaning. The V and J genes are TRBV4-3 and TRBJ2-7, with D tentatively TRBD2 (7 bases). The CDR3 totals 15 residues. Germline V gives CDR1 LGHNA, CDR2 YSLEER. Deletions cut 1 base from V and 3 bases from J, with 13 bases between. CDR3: CASSQVSGGRYEQYF. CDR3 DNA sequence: TGCGCCAGCAGCCAAGTCTCCGGGGGGCGCTACGAGCAGTACTTC.

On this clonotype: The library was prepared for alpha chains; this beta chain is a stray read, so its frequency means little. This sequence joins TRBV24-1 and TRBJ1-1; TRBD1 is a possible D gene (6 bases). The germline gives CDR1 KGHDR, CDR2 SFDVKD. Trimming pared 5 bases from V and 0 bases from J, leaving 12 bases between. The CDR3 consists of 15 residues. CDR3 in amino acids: CATSAGVPLNTEAFF. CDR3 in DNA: TGTGCCACCAGTGCAGGGGTCCCCCTGAACACTGAAGCTTTCTTT.

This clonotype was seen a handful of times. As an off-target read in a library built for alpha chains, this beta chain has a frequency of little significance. CDR3 nucleotides: TGTGCCAGCAGCGTAGTACCGGAACCGAACACTGAAGCTTTCTTT. Its translation: CASSVVPEPNTEAFF. The V and J genes are TRBV9 and TRBJ1-1; the D is unclear. V shed 0 bases and J shed 1 base, with 10 bases lying between them. CDR3 length: 15 amino acids. Germline assignment: CDR1 SGDLS and CDR2 YYNGEE.

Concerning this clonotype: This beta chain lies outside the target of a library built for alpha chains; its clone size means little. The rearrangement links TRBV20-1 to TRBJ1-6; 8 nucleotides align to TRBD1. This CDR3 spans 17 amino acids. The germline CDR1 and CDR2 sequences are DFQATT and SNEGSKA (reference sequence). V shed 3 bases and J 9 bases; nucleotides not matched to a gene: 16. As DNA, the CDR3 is TGCAGTGCTAGTGGGGCAGGGGGCGCCCCGGGGAGTTCACCCCTCCACTTT. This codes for CSASGAGGAPGSSPLHF.

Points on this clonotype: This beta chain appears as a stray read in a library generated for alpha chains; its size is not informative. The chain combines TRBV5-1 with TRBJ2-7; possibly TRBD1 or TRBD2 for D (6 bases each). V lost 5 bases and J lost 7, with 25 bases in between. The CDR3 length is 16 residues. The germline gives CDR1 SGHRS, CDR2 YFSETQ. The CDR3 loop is CASSEWGATGTGEQYF. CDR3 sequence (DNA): TGCGCCAGCAGTGAATGGGGGGCGACCGGGACTGGAGAGCAGTACTTC.

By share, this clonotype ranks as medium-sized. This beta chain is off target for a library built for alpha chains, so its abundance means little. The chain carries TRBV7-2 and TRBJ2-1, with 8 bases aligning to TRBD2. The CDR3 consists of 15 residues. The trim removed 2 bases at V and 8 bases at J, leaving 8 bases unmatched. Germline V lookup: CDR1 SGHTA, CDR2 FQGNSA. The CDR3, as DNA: TGTGCCAGCAGCTTATGGGGCCAGACTAGCGATGAGCAGTTCTTC. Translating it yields CASSLWGQTSDEQFF.

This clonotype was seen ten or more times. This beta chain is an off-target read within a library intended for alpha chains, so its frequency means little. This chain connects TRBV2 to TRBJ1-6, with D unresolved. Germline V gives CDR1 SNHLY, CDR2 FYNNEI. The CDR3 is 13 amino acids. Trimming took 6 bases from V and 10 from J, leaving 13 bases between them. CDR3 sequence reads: CASSPEAFSPLHF. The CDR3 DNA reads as TGTGCCAGCAGCCCCGAGGCCTTCTCACCCCTCCACTTT.

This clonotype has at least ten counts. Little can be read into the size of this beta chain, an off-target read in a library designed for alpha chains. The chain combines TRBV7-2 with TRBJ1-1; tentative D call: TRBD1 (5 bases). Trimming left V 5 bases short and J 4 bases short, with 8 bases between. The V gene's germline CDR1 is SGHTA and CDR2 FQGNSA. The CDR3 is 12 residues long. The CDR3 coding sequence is TGTGCCAGCAGCCAGGGTGGCACTGAAGCTTTCTTT. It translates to CASSQGGTEAFF. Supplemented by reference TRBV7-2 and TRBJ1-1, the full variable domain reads GAGVSQSPSNKVTEKGKDVELRCDPISGHTALYWYRQSLGQGLEFLIYFQGNSAPDKSGLPSDRFSAERTGGSVSTLTIQRTQQEDSAVYLCASSQGGTEAFFGQGTRLTVV.

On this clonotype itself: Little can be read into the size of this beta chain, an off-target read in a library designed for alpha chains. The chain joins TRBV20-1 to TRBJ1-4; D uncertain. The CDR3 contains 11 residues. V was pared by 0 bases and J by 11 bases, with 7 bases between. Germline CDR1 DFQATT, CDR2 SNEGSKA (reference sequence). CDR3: CSARDGRKLFF. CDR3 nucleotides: TGCAGTGCTAGAGACGGACGGAAACTGTTTTTT.

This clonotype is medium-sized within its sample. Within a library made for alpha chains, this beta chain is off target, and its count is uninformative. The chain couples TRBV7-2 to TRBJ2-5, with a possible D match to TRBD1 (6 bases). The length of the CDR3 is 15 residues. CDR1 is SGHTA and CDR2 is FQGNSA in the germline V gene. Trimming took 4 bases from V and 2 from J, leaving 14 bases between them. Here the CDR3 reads CASSSSGHTQETQYF. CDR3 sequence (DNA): TGTGCCAGCAGCTCTTCGGGACATACTCAAGAGACCCAGTACTTC. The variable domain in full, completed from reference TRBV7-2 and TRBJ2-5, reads GAGVSQSPSNKVTEKGKDVELRCDPISGHTALYWYRQSLGQGLEFLIYFQGNSAPDKSGLPSDRFSAERTGGSVSTLTIQRTQQEDSAVYLCASSSSGHTQETQYFGPGTRLLVL.

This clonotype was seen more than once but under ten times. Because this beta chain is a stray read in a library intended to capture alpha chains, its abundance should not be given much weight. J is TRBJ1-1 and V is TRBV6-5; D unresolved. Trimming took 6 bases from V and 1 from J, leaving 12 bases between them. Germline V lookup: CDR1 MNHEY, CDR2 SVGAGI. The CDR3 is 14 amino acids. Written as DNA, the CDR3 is TGTGCCAGCAGCCAGCGGGGTAGGAACACTGAAGCTTTCTTT. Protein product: CASSQRGRNTEAFF.

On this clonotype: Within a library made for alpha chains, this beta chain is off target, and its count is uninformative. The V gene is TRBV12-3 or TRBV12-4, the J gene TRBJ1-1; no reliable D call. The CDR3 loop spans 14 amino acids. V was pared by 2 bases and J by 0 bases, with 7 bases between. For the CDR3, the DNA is TGTGCCAGCAGTTTAAGGGCCTTGAACACTGAAGCTTTCTTT. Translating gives CASSLRALNTEAFF.

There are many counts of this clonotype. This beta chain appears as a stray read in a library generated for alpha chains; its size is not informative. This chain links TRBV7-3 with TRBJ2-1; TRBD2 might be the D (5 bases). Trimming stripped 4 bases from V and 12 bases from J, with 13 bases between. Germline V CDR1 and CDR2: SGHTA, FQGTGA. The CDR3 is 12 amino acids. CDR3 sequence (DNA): TGTGCCAGCAGCTCCCAACTAGGCGGGCAGTTCTTC. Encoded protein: CASSSQLGGQFF.

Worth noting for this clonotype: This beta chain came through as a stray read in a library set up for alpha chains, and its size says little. The CDR3 here is CASSLWSANTGELFF. The CDR3, as DNA: TGTGCCAGCAGTTTATGGTCGGCAAACACCGGGGAGCTGTTTTTT. This chain connects TRBV27 to TRBJ2-2; D not certain. CDR3 size: 15 residues. Germline CDR1 is MNHEY and CDR2 is SMNVEV (reference sequence). Trimming pared 1 base from V and 2 bases from J, leaving 8 bases between.

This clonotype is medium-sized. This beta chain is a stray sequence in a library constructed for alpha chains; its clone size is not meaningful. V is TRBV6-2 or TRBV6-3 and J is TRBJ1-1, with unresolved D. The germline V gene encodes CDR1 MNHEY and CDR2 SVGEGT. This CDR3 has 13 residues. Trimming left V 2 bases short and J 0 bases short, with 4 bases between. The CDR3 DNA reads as TGTGCCAGCAGTTACACTCTGAACACTGAAGCTTTCTTT. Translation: CASSYTLNTEAFF.

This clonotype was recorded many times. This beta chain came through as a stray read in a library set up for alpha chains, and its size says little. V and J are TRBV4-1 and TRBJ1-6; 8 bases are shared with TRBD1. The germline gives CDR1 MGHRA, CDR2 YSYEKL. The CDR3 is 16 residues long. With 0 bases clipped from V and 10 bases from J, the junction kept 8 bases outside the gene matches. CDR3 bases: TGCGCCAGCAGCCAAGACGGACAGGGCTGGGGATCACCCCTCCACTTT. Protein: CASSQDGQGWGSPLHF.

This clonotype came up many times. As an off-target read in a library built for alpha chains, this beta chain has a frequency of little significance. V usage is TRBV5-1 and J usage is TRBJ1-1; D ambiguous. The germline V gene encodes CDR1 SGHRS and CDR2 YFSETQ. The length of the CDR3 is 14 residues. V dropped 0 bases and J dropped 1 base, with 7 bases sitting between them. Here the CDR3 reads CASSLEAANTEAFF. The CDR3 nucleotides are TGCGCCAGCAGCTTGGAAGCAGCGAACACTGAAGCTTTCTTT.

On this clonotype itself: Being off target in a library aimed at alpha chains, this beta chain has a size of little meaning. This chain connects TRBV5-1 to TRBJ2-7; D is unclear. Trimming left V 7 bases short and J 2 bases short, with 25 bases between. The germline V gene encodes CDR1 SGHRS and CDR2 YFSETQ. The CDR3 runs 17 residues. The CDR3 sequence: CASPLPDSGIKAYEQYF. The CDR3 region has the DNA TGCGCCAGCCCCCTCCCTGATTCTGGAATTAAGGCCTACGAGCAGTACTTC.

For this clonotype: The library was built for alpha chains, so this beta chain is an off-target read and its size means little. The CDR3 region is CASSFSKGTLQETQYF. CDR3 DNA sequence: TGTGCCAGCAGCTTTTCCAAGGGCACCCTACAAGAGACCCAGTACTTC. The chain carries TRBV7-9 and TRBJ2-5, with D hard to call. Germline CDR1 reads SEHNR; CDR2 reads FQNEAQ (reference sequence). This CDR3 is 16 amino acids long. V shed 3 bases and J shed 2 bases, with 16 bases lying between them.

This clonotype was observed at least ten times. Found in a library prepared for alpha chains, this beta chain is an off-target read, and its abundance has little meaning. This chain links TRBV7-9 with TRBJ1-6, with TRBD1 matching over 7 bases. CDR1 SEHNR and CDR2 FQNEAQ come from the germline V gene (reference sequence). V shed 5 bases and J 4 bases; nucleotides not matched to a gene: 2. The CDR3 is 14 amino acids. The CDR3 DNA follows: TGTGCCAGCAGCCTACAGGGGTATAATTCACCCCTCCACTTT. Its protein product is CASSLQGYNSPLHF.

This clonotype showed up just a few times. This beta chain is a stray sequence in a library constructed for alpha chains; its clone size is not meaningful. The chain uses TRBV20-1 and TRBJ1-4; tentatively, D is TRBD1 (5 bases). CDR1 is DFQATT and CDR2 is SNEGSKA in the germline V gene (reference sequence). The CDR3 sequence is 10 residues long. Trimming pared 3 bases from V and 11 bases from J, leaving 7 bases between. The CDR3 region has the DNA TGCAGTGCTAGTCGGGGGAAACTGTTTTTT. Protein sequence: CSASRGKLFF.

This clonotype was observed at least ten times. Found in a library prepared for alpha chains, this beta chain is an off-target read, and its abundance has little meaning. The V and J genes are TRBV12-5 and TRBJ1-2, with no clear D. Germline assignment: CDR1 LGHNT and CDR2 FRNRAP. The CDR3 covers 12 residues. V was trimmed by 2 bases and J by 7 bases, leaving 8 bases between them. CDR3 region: CASGLNSLGYTF. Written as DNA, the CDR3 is TGTGCTAGTGGTTTGAACTCCCTTGGCTACACCTTC. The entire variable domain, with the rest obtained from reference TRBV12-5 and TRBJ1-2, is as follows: DARVTQTPRHKVTEMGQEVTMRCQPILGHNTVFWYRQTMMQGLELLAYFRNRAPLDDSGMPKDRFSAEMPDATLATLKIQPSEPRDSAVYFCASGLNSLGYTFGSGTRLTVV.

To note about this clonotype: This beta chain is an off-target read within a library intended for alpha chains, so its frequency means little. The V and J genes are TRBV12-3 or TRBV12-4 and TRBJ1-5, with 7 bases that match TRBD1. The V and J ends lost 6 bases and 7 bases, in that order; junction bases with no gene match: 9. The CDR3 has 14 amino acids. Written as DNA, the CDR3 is TGTGCCAGCAGCCCCGACAGGGTTGGCCAGCCCCAGCATTTT. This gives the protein CASSPDRVGQPQHF.

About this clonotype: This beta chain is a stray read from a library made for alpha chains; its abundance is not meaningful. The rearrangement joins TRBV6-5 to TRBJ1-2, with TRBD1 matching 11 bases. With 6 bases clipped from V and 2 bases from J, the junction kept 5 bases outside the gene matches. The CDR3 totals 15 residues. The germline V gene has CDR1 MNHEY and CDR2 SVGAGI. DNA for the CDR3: TGTGCCAGCAGACCCGGGACAGGGGGGAACTATGGCTACACCTTC. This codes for CASRPGTGGNYGYTF.